This entry is about one TCR beta chain. The antigen is undetermined. These data are taken from a study of shared clonotypes between healthy human individuals. Whole-study context: For every donor, three CD4 naive, three CD4 memory, two CD8 naive and one CD8 memory plates were used. General study results and limits: A few donors showed sharing of around 5% of naive CD4 clonotypes. Larger richness was generally estimated for naive than memory subsets. The sampled material consisted only of blood, and tissue repertoires are likely to differ.

Germline loops: CDR1 SGHRS, CDR2 YFSETQ. The ends lost 4 bases at V and 2 bases at J; junction bases unmatched: 7. This CDR3 contains 17 residues. Assay used: immunoSEQ multiplex PCR; TCRdb lists only in-frame clones, some missing. The sample comprises around 2,000,000 clones, 90% to 95% of which are singletons, and roughly 1.8% rests with the top ten. Naive CD8 cells comprised CD45RO-negative, CCR7-positively selected cells, excluding terminally differentiated effector memory CD45RA+ cells. The receptor was isolated from a man between 18 and 29 years old in good health. Some clones in this sample may be carry-over from other donors' samples. V usage is TRBV5-1 and J usage is TRBJ2-3, with 13 bases fitting TRBD2. Sequencing was performed on naive CD8+ T cells from PBMCs. The CDR3 DNA sequence: TGCGCCAGCAGCCCAGGACTAGCGGGAGCAGTCACAGATACGCAGTATTTT. This gives the protein CASSPGLAGAVTDTQYF. Together with reference TRBV5-1 and TRBJ2-3, the CDR3 gives the full variable domain: KAGVTQTPRYLIKTRGQQVTLSCSPISGHRSVSWYQQTPGQGLQFLFEYFSETQRNKGNFPGRFSGRQFSNSRSEMNVSTLELGDSALYLCASSPGLAGAVTDTQYFGPGTRLTVL.